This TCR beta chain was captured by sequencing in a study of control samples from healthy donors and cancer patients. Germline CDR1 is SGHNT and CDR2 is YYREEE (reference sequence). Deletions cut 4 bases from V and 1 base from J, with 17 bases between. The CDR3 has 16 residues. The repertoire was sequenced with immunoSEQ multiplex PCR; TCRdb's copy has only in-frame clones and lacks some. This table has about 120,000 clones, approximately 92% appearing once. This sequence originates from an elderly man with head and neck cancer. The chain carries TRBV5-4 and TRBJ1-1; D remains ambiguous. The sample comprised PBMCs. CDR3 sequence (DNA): TGTGCCAGCAGCCTGACCTCGGGGAGAGCGAACACTGAAGCTTTCTTT. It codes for CASSLTSGRANTEAFF. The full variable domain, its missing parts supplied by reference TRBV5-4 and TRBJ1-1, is ETGVTQSPTHLIKTRGQQVTLRCSSQSGHNTVSWYQQALGQGPQFIFQYYREEENGRGNFPPRFSGLQFPNYSSELNVNALELDDSALYLCASSLTSGRANTEAFFGQGTRLTVV.